This entry lists 13 T cell receptor beta chains sequenced from one sample in a study of OX40 agonist ivuxolimab in advanced cancers. Sequenced by immunoSEQ multiplex PCR; TCRdb stores in-frame clones only, minus some. This repertoire shows approximately 61,000 clones, 89% found once; its top ten account for under 20%. The specimen comprised CD4+ or CD8+ T cells sorted from blood, sampled in a trial of the OX40 agonist ivuxolimab. Source of these receptors: an adult with an advanced solid tumor such as melanoma, head and neck, liver or kidney cancer.

The chain employs TRBV27 and TRBJ2-3; D is unresolved. This CDR3 comprises 13 residues. V was cut by 2 bases and J by 3 bases, with 6 bases left in between. Germline CDR1 and CDR2: MNHEY and SMNVEV (reference sequence). CDR3 in amino acids: CASSLTTTDTQYF. CDR3 nucleotides: TGTGCCAGCAGTTTAACCACTACAGATACGCAGTATTTT.

The V call is TRBV15, the J call TRBJ2-2; TRBD1 or TRBD2 may be the D gene (5 bases each). The V gene lost 0 bases and the J gene lost 0 bases, with 14 bases spanning the gap. CDR1 is LNHNV, CDR2 YYDKDF, per germline (reference sequence). This CDR3 has 18 amino acids. CDR3 in DNA: TGTGCCACCAGCAGAGATCGGGACCCTTTTTCGAACACCGGGGAGCTGTTTTTT. Residues: CATSRDRDPFSNTGELFF.

The rearrangement uses TRBV4-3 and TRBJ1-2, with D tentatively TRBD1 (5 bases). Deletions cut 0 bases from V and 3 bases from J, with 14 bases between. Per germline, CDR1 LGHNA and CDR2 YSLEER. This CDR3 contains 16 residues. Here the CDR3 DNA reads TGCGCCAGCAGCCAAGAGTTTGGGACGACCTACTATGGCTACACCTTC. Translated, it gives CASSQEFGTTYYGYTF.

The chain links TRBV27 to TRBJ2-3; TRBD1 is a possible D gene (6 bases). Germline CDR1 and CDR2: MNHEY and SMNVEV (reference sequence). The CDR3 length is 14 residues. The ends were cut back, 3 bases at V and 5 bases at J, with 12 bases in the middle. The CDR3 DNA sequence: TGTGCCAGCAGTTTTGTGGCAGGGGTAGATACGCAGTATTTT. Translating gives CASSFVAGVDTQYF.

DNA of the CDR3: TGTGCCAGCAGCTTAGGAGCTAGCGGGCAGTTCTTC. It specifies CASSLGASGQFF. This chain connects TRBV11-2 to TRBJ2-1; 7 nucleotides line up with TRBD2. V trimming: 1 base; J trimming: 12 bases; junction bases outside the gene matches: 3. The germline V gene has CDR1 SGHAT and CDR2 FQNNGV. The CDR3 length is 12 residues. The full variable domain, with the rest looked up from reference TRBV11-2 and TRBJ2-1, is EAGVAQSPRYKIIEKRQSVAFWCNPISGHATLYWYQQILGQGPKLLIQFQNNGVVDDSQLPKDRFSAERLKGVDSTLKIQPAKLEDSAVYLCASSLGASGQFFGPGTRLTVL.

This clone was seen more than once but under ten times. CDR3: CASSQGLAENYEQYF. The CDR3 bases are TGCGCCAGCAGCCAAGGACTGGCGGAGAACTACGAGCAGTACTTC. The chain uses TRBV4-3 and TRBJ2-7, with D uncertain. The germline V and J ends were trimmed by 1 base and 3 bases, with 13 bases remaining between them. CDR1 is LGHNA, CDR2 YSLEER, per germline. CDR3 length equals 15 residues.

The chain couples TRBV6-7 to TRBJ2-5, with 10 bases matching TRBD1. TRBV6-7 counts as an open reading frame of uncertain function. This CDR3 is 15 amino acids long. Losses at the gene ends were 6 bases for V and 3 bases for J; bases not matched to a gene: 7. CDR3 nucleotide sequence: TGTGCCAGCAGCGGACAGGGGGTTTCCAAAGAGACCCAGTACTTC. Translated: CASSGQGVSKETQYF.

J is TRBJ2-1 and V is TRBV9, with 10 bases that match TRBD2. Germline CDR1 is SGDLS and CDR2 is YYNGEE. Trimming cost V 3 bases and J 4 bases; bases outside gene matches: 4. This CDR3 has 15 residues. This CDR3 is CASSASGRVYNEQFF. DNA for the CDR3: TGTGCCAGCAGCGCGAGCGGGAGGGTTTACAATGAGCAGTTCTTC.

This clone turned up a few times. V and J are TRBV9 and TRBJ2-3; D unclear. Germline CDR1 reads SGDLS; CDR2 reads YYNGEE. CDR3 size: 12 residues. Trimming took off 7 bases at V and 0 bases at J, with 6 bases between the two ends. The CDR3 loop is CASDGSTDTQYF. The CDR3, as DNA: TGTGCCAGCGACGGGAGCACAGATACGCAGTATTTT.

This clone came up once. The chain couples TRBV28 to TRBJ1-5, with 7 bases lining up with TRBD1. Germline V CDR1 and CDR2: MDHEN, SYDVKM. The CDR3 has 14 amino acids. Trimming removed 4 bases from V and 6 bases from J; junction bases left unmatched: 6. The CDR3 DNA reads TGTGCCAGCAGTTCGACAGGGCTAGGTCAGCCCCAGCATTTT. Residues: CASSSTGLGQPQHF.

This chain links TRBV10-3 with TRBJ2-7; D may match TRBD1 or TRBD2 (7 bases each). Trimming removed 10 bases from V and 0 bases from J, with 19 bases in between. Germline V gives CDR1 ENHRY, CDR2 SYGVKD. The CDR3 sequence is 15 residues long. The CDR3 sequence is CASAGGGESSYEQYF. In nucleotides, the CDR3 is TGTGCCAGCGCAGGGGGGGGCGAGAGCTCCTACGAGCAGTACTTC.

The V call is TRBV27, the J call TRBJ2-1; D possibly corresponds to TRBD2 (6 bases). Germline CDR1 reads MNHEY; CDR2 reads SMNVEV (reference sequence). The CDR3 sequence is 18 residues long. Trimming removed 2 bases from V and 6 bases from J, with 23 bases in between. DNA for the CDR3: TGTGCCAGCAGTTTAAAGGGACTGGACTCGACGGGAACCAATGAGCAGTTCTTC. Its protein product is CASSLKGLDSTGTNEQFF.

The chain is built from TRBV4-2 and TRBJ2-5; 9 bases are a match to TRBD1. Germline CDR1 and CDR2: LGHNA and YNFKEQ. The ends lost 3 bases at V and 2 bases at J; junction bases unmatched: 4. The CDR3 extends over 15 amino acids. CDR3 nucleotide sequence: TGTGCCAGCAGCCAGGAAGACAGGGGGCAAGAGACCCAGTACTTC. This gives the protein CASSQEDRGQETQYF.